This T cell receptor beta chain was observed in a study of lymphopenia after photon versus proton radiotherapy (dated by TCRdb to the late 2010s). Background on the whole study: In patients with gastrointestinal tumors who developed high-grade lymphopenia, the study compared the immunological effects of photon radiation therapy with those of proton radiation therapy. A cohort of under 25 patients with gastrointestinal tumors who received either photon or proton therapy and subsequently developed lymphopenia was included. The goal of the study was to describe how the two radiation modalities differ in their effects on the immune system. General findings and caveats noted by the study authors: During treatment, patients who received proton therapy stayed relatively stable, whereas patients who received photon therapy lost naive T cells and TCR diversity and gained effector/memory populations. The survival association was assessed only in patients who died, and better survival with proton therapy was presented by the authors as a possibility rather than a demonstrated result. After the lymphocyte count nadir, oligoclonal expansion, especially of CD8+ Temra cells, was observed in photon-treated repertoires, and the drop in diversity was driven by this expansion. Across the cohort, an inverse correlation was found between a larger post-nadir drop in TCR diversity and overall survival time among patients who died.

CDR1 is given as SGHAT and CDR2 as FQNNGV, both from the germline V gene. Spanning cysteine to phenylalanine, the CDR3 consists of 14 amino acids. The CDR3 DNA has 42 bases and is translated from base 1. The junction shows trimming of 4 bases on V and 0 bases on J, plus 10 bases between the germline ends. Library method: the immunoSEQ multiplex PCR assay. T cell repertoires were profiled with deep sequencing of rearranged TCR beta loci together with multiparametric flow cytometry. The immuneACCESS repertoire file appears here via TCRdb, limited to in-frame rearrangements. These files lack a portion of the clones; in checked studies, under half of the deficit traces to unresolved V genes, and the cause of the others is not known. In this sample the table shows roughly 30,000 clones, about 90% of which occur a single time. Less than 7% of the sample belongs to the ten largest clones. As for this clone: Its recognized antigen is unknown. No qualities accompany the bases; no much larger clone lies one base away.

Recombination connected TRBV11-2 to TRBJ2-7; the D segment cannot be called with confidence. This sequence was found in a woman in her 50s with pancreatic cancer. Material: peripheral blood, obtained from a patient treated with photon-based radiotherapy. The DNA sequence is as follows: TGTGCCAGCAGCTCGACGGTTAGCTCCTACGAGCAGTACTTC. Its protein is CASSSTVSSYEQYF. Full variable domain (CDR3 extended with the reference TRBV11-2 and TRBJ2-7 proteins): EAGVAQSPRYKIIEKRQSVAFWCNPISGHATLYWYQQILGQGPKLLIQFQNNGVVDDSQLPKDRFSAERLKGVDSTLKIQPAKLEDSAVYLCASSSTVSSYEQYFGPGTRLTVT.